Below, 27 T cell receptor beta chains from the same sample are listed, as sequenced in a study of cytomegalovirus exposure and HLA in healthy donors. Primers for the PCR totalled 60 Vbeta and 13 Jbeta. Here immunoSEQ multiplex PCR was the method, and the copy in TCRdb shows in-frame clones only, minus some. Among roughly 120,000 clones listed, over 65% were seen once. Sequenced input: PBMCs. All receptors come from a woman between 45 and 60 years old in good health and CMV-seropositive.

The chain combines TRBV5-6 with TRBJ2-3; 7 nucleotides align to TRBD1. With 4 bases clipped from V and 6 bases from J, the junction kept 11 bases outside the gene matches. This CDR3 has 15 residues. CDR1 and CDR2 (germline): SGHDT, YYEEEE. As DNA, the CDR3 is TGTGCCAGCAGCCCAGAGGGGGCGCGTCGCGATACGCAGTATTTT. Encoded protein: CASSPEGARRDTQYF.

V usage is TRBV5-8 and J usage is TRBJ2-3, with 8 bases fitting TRBD1. CDR1 and CDR2 from the germline V gene are SGHTS and YDEGEE. V trimming: 2 bases; J trimming: 1 base; junction bases outside the gene matches: 9. This CDR3 spans 17 amino acids. CDR3 region: CASSLILRGQGTDTQYF. CDR3 DNA sequence: TGTGCCAGCAGCTTAATTCTCAGGGGGCAAGGCACAGATACGCAGTATTTT.

The J gene is TRBJ2-3, the V gene TRBV29-1; 7 bases are a match to TRBD2. The J segment lost 3 bases and the V segment lost 4 bases, leaving 10 bases of the junction unmatched. Germline V CDR1 and CDR2: SQVTM, ANQGSEA. This CDR3 has 15 residues. In nucleotides, the CDR3 is TGCAGCGTTGGACGGCCGTCTAGCGGTACAGATACGCAGTATTTT. Its translation is CSVGRPSSGTDTQYF.

V usage is TRBV29-1 and J usage is TRBJ2-5; 12 bases map to TRBD2. The CDR3 has 15 amino acids. V lost 4 bases, J lost 5 bases, and 8 bases stayed unmatched. CDR1 and CDR2 from the germline V gene are SQVTM and ANQGSEA. CDR3 DNA sequence: TGCAGCGTTGTGAAGAGACTAGCGGGGGAGGAGACCCAGTACTTC. This codes for CSVVKRLAGEETQYF.

The gene calls are TRBV7-7 and TRBJ2-5, with D possibly matching TRBD1 (6 bases). This CDR3 spans 14 amino acids. V shed 0 bases and J shed 4 bases, with 9 bases lying between them. Germline V CDR1 and CDR2: SSHAT, FNYEAQ (reference sequence). For the CDR3, the DNA is TGTGCCAGCAGCTTAGCACAGGGCGGAGAGACCCAGTACTTC. The encoded protein is CASSLAQGGETQYF.

In nucleotides, the CDR3 is TGTGCCAGCTCACCACTCACTAGCGGGACCTACGAGCAGTACTTC. Residues: CASSPLTSGTYEQYF. The rearrangement joins TRBV18 to TRBJ2-7; 10 bases align to TRBD2. Germline V lookup: CDR1 KGHSH, CDR2 LQKENI. The V segment lost 1 base and the J segment 2 bases; nucleotides outside the gene matches: 2. The CDR3 is 15 residues long. The full variable domain, completed using reference TRBV18 and TRBJ2-7, is NAGVMQNPRHLVRRRGQEARLRCSPMKGHSHVYWYRQLPEEGLKFMVYLQKENIIDESGMPKERFSAEFPKEGPSILRIQQVVRGDSAAYFCASSPLTSGTYEQYFGPGTRLTVT.

The J gene is TRBJ2-5, the V gene TRBV4-1; no reliable D call. The CDR3 covers 13 residues. From germline, CDR1 is MGHRA and CDR2 YSYEKL. Deletions cut 0 bases from V and 4 bases from J, with 6 bases between. The CDR3 DNA follows: TGCGCCAGCAGCCAAGAGACAATAGAGACCCAGTACTTC. This encodes CASSQETIETQYF.

The chain links TRBV6-1 to TRBJ1-2; no clear D. The CDR3 is 14 residues long. V gave up 1 base and J gave up 2 bases, with 8 bases separating them. Germline-derived CDR1 and CDR2 are MNHNS and SASEGT. The CDR3 here is CASSEVAGNYGYTF. CDR3 nucleotides: TGTGCCAGCAGTGAAGTTGCAGGAAACTATGGCTACACCTTC.

V usage is TRBV2 and J usage is TRBJ2-7, with TRBD1 matching over 10 bases. CDR1 SNHLY and CDR2 FYNNEI come from the germline V gene. The junction had 6 bases not matched to a gene; V was cut back by 1 base and J by 6 bases. The CDR3 length is 15 residues. CDR3: CASSEGGQGLTEQYF. Written as DNA, the CDR3 is TGTGCCAGCAGTGAAGGGGGACAGGGGCTGACCGAGCAGTACTTC.

J is TRBJ2-7 and V is TRBV7-9, with 12 nucleotides matching TRBD2. With V trimmed by 5 bases and J by 1 base, 3 bases remained unmatched. The CDR3 length is 15 residues. CDR1 SEHNR and CDR2 FQNEAQ come from the germline V gene (reference sequence). The CDR3 sequence: CASSNGLAGSYEQYF. Written as DNA, the CDR3 is TGTGCCAGCAGCAACGGACTAGCGGGATCCTACGAGCAGTACTTC.

The gene calls are TRBV6-1 and TRBJ1-1; 10 bases agree with TRBD1. Trimming took 6 bases from V and 10 from J; bases not matched to a gene: 8. CDR1 is MNHNS and CDR2 is SASEGT in the germline V gene. The length of the CDR3 is 13 residues. This CDR3 is CASSPGQGLGAFF. CDR3 nucleotide sequence: TGTGCCAGCAGCCCGGGACAGGGGTTAGGAGCTTTCTTT.

A single count supports this clone. The chain links TRBV6-5 to TRBJ1-5, with 9 bases identical to TRBD1. The V and J ends lost 5 bases and 3 bases, in that order; junction bases with no gene match: 2. The CDR3 sequence is 14 residues long. CDR1 and CDR2 (germline): MNHEY, SVGAGI. Here the CDR3 reads CASSRTGANQPQHF. The CDR3 DNA reads as TGTGCCAGCAGTCGGACAGGGGCCAATCAGCCCCAGCATTTT.

The V call is TRBV4-1, the J call TRBJ1-2; 10 nucleotides line up with TRBD1. The CDR3 length is 16 residues. V dropped 1 base and J dropped 1; count of bases not matched to a gene: 3. From germline, CDR1 is MGHRA and CDR2 YSYEKL. This CDR3 reads CASSQGTGGLNYGYTF. The DNA for the CDR3 is TGCGCCAGCAGCCAAGGGACAGGGGGGCTTAACTATGGCTACACCTTC.

V gene TRBV19 combines with J gene TRBJ1-1; tentatively, D is TRBD1 (5 bases). V lost 4 bases and J 7 bases, leaving 13 bases between the germline ends. The germline gives CDR1 LNHDA, CDR2 SQIVND (reference sequence). This CDR3 has 13 amino acids. Written as DNA, the CDR3 is TGTGCCAGTAGTACCCCCCAGGGCCTTGAAGCTTTCTTT. Amino acids: CASSTPQGLEAFF.

This clone was detected once. V usage is TRBV10-3 and J usage is TRBJ1-6; 8 bases line up with TRBD1. This CDR3 has 14 amino acids. Per germline, CDR1 ENHRY and CDR2 SYGVKD. Losses at the gene ends were 4 bases for V and 8 bases for J; bases not matched to a gene: 4. The CDR3 protein is CAISVTGGHSPLHF. The DNA of the CDR3 is TGTGCCATCAGTGTTACAGGGGGGCATTCACCCCTCCACTTT.

CDR3 sequence: CASSPEGANTEAFF. The CDR3 DNA sequence: TGCGCCAGCAGCCCAGAAGGGGCCAACACTGAAGCTTTCTTT. This chain links TRBV4-1 with TRBJ1-1; D may be TRBD1 (5 bases). Germline values: CDR1 MGHRA, CDR2 YSYEKL. V was pared by 4 bases and J by 2 bases, with 11 bases between. The CDR3 has 14 amino acids.

As for this clone: Other DNA sequences in the same sample also yield this CDR3. DNA of the CDR3: TGCAGCGTTGGGCAGGGAGGAGATACGCAGTATTTT. Its translation: CSVGQGGDTQYF. This chain links TRBV29-1 with TRBJ2-3, with TRBD2 as a possible D gene (6 bases). This CDR3 has 12 amino acids. Germline V gene sequence: CDR1 SQVTM, CDR2 ANQGSEA. V lost 4 bases, J lost 5 bases, and 10 bases lay in between.

V and J are TRBV5-1 and TRBJ1-1; D unresolved. This CDR3 is built from 14 residues. V was shortened by 3 bases and J by 0 bases, with 9 bases between the two germline ends. Germline V gives CDR1 SGHRS, CDR2 YFSETQ. The CDR3 DNA reads as TGCGCCAGCAGCTCAAACACCATGAACACTGAAGCTTTCTTT. Its protein is CASSSNTMNTEAFF.

The chain links TRBV15 to TRBJ2-3; 9 bases are shared with TRBD2. The V gene end was trimmed by 1 base and the J gene end by 2 bases; junction bases not matched to a gene: 7. This CDR3 is built from 17 residues. Germline CDR1 LNHNV, CDR2 YYDKDF (reference sequence). The CDR3 sequence is CATSRAASGEFTDTQYF. The CDR3 bases are TGTGCCACCAGCAGAGCGGCTAGCGGGGAATTCACAGATACGCAGTATTTT.

The genes are TRBV19 and TRBJ1-2; TRBD1 is a possible D gene (5 bases). V lost 3 bases to trimming and J lost 6 bases, with 11 bases between them. The CDR3 extends over 13 amino acids. Looked up from germline, CDR1 is LNHDA and CDR2 is SQIVND (reference sequence). The CDR3 region is CASSIGGYHGYTF. In DNA form, the CDR3 reads TGTGCCAGTAGTATCGGGGGTTACCATGGCTACACCTTC.

The chain has TRBV27 and TRBJ1-5; possibly TRBD1 for D (6 bases). There are 13 residues in the CDR3. The V gene's germline CDR1 is MNHEY and CDR2 SMNVEV (reference sequence). Trimming stripped 8 bases from V and 4 bases from J, with 12 bases between. Here the CDR3 DNA reads TGTGCCAGCCCACAGGGTTTGAATCAGCCCCAGCATTTT. Its protein is CASPQGLNQPQHF.

This clone was recorded a few times. The chain couples TRBV5-4 to TRBJ2-5; D unclear. Deletions cut 5 bases from V and 5 bases from J, with 13 bases between. The germline V gene encodes CDR1 SGHNT and CDR2 YYREEE (reference sequence). There are 13 residues in the CDR3. CDR3 sequence reads: CASSRWAFETQYF. The DNA for the CDR3 is TGTGCCAGCAGTCGGTGGGCCTTCGAGACCCAGTACTTC.

The chain links TRBV21-1 to TRBJ1-2; the D call TRBD1 from the table was never checked on the DNA. TRBV21-1 is termed a pseudogene. The CDR3 runs to 15 residues. CDR3 in DNA: TGTGCCAGCAGTACTCCCGGACAGGCCCGGTATGGCTACACCTTC. This sequence encodes CASSTPGQARYGYTF.

The chain couples TRBV11-2 to TRBJ1-2, with 8 bases identical to TRBD1. The length of the CDR3 is 17 residues. Per the germline V gene, CDR1 is SGHAT and CDR2 is FQNNGV. Trimming removed 5 bases from V and 3 bases from J; junction bases left unmatched: 14. CDR3: CASSRTGPLGGDYGYTF. The CDR3 region has the DNA TGTGCCAGCAGCCGGACAGGGCCACTGGGGGGGGACTATGGCTACACCTTC.

This clone occurred once. V is TRBV5-4 and J is TRBJ2-7, with TRBD2 matching over 8 bases. Germline CDR1 SGHNT, CDR2 YYREEE (reference sequence). The junction had 10 bases not matched to a gene; V was cut back by 6 bases and J by 2 bases. The CDR3 contains 15 residues. CDR3 bases: TGTGCCAGCACCCTAGGGGCGGGAGGCACCTACGAGCAGTACTTC. It is translated as CASTLGAGGTYEQYF.

In regard to this clone: The junction differs from germline at one of its ends, possibly a read error. The CDR3 coding sequence is TGTGCCGGCAGCCCGACAGCAACTAATGAAAAACTGTTTTTT. The encoded protein is CAGSPTATNEKLFF. The rearrangement uses TRBV25-1 and TRBJ1-4, with D maybe TRBD1 (5 bases). The CDR3 loop spans 14 amino acids. CDR1 is MGHDK and CDR2 is SYGVNS in the germline V gene.

This chain uses TRBV7-8 with TRBJ2-2, with 12 bases that match TRBD2. CDR1 and CDR2 from the germline V gene are SGHVS and FQNEAQ. The length of the CDR3 is 16 residues. Trimming removed 4 bases from V and 4 bases from J; junction bases left unmatched: 4. This chain's CDR3 is CASSSPSGRATGELFF. The CDR3 region has the DNA TGTGCCAGCAGCTCCCCTAGCGGGAGGGCCACCGGGGAGCTGTTTTTT.